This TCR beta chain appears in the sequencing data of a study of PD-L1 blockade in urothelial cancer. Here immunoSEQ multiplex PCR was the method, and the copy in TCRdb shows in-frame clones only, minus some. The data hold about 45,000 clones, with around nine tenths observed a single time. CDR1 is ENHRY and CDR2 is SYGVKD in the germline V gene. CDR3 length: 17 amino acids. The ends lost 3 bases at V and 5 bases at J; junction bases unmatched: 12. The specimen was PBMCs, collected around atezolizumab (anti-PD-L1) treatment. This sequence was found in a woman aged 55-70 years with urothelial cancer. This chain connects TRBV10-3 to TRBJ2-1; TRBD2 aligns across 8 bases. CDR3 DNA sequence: TGTGCCATCAGTGACCGAAGCGGGAGTAGGAGAGACAATGAGCAGTTCTTC. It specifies CAISDRSGSRRDNEQFF.